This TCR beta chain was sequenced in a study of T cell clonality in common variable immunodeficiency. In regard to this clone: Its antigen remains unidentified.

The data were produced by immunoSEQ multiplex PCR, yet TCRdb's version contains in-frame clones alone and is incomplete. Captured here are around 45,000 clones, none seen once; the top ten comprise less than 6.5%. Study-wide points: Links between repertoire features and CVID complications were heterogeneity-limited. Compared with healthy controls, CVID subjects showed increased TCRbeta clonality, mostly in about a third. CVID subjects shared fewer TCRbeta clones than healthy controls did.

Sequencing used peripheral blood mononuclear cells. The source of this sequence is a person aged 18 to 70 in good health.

CDR3 residues: CAWSSRADTAFF. The part of the CDR3 DNA that was read is TGTGCCTGGAGTTCTCGAGCGGATACG. The chain has TRBV30 and TRBJ1-1; no reliable D call. The CDR3 end lies 3 residues beyond the end of the read and is filled in from the germline J gene. The CDR3 is 12 residues long. Germline V gives CDR1 GTSNPN, CDR2 SVGIG (reference sequence).